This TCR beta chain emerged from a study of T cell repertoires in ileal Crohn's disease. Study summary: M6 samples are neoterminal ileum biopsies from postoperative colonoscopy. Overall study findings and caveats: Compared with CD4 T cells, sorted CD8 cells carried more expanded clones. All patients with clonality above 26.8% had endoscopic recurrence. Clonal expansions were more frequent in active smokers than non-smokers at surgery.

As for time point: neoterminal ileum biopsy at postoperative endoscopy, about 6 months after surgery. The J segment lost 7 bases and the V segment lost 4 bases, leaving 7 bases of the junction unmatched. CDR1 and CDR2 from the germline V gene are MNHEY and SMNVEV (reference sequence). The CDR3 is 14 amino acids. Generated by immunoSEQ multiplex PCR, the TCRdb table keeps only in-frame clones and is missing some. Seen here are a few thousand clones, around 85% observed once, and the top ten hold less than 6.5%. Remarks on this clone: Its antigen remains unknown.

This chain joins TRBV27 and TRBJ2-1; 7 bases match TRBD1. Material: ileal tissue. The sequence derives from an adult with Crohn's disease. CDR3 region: CASSSPDRMNEQFF. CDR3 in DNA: TGTGCCAGCAGTTCCCCGGACAGGATGAATGAGCAGTTCTTC.